These 31 T cell receptor beta chains were all obtained from the same sample, sequenced in a study of cytomegalovirus exposure and HLA in healthy donors. Primers included in the PCR were 60 Vbeta and 13 Jbeta primers. TCRdb's table, derived via immunoSEQ multiplex PCR, lists solely in-frame clones and lacks some. This table holds tens of thousands of clones, roughly 82% found once. Sequenced material: PBMCs. These receptors were collected from a man aged 25 to 40 in good health and CMV-seronegative.

The rearrangement links TRBV6-1 to TRBJ2-7; 7 positions match TRBD1. This CDR3 is built from 15 residues. Germline values: CDR1 MNHNS, CDR2 SASEGT. Trimming at V came to 7 bases and at J to 1 base, leaving 10 bases not matched to a gene. This CDR3 reads CASTRPGQSSYEQYF. CDR3 in DNA: TGTGCCAGCACCCGACCGGGACAGAGTTCCTACGAGCAGTACTTC.

This clone occurred once. The chain joins TRBV25-1 to TRBJ1-2, with D perhaps matching TRBD1 (5 bases). V lost 4 bases and J lost 2, with 17 bases in between. The CDR3 covers 16 residues. Per germline, CDR1 MGHDK and CDR2 SYGVNS. CDR3 bases: TGTGCCAGCAGTGGATATTCGGAGGGGTCCAACTATGGCTACACCTTC. Translation: CASSGYSEGSNYGYTF.

This chain joins TRBV4-2 and TRBJ1-2, with D tentatively TRBD1 (5 bases). This CDR3 is 14 amino acids long. Germline V lookup: CDR1 LGHNA, CDR2 YNFKEQ. The V end lost 0 bases, the J end lost 8 bases, and 13 bases lay between the germline ends. CDR3: CASSQDNRPLGYTF. CDR3 bases: TGTGCCAGCAGCCAAGATAACAGGCCCCTCGGCTACACCTTC.

This rearrangement joins TRBV6-5 to TRBJ2-7; 7 bases are a match to TRBD1. This CDR3 region has 16 residues. Trimming took 0 bases from V and 3 from J; bases not matched to a gene: 8. Germline V gives CDR1 MNHEY, CDR2 SVGAGI. In nucleotides, the CDR3 is TGTGCCAGCAGTTACTCATGGCGGTCAGGGGGCTACGAGCAGTACTTC. Translation: CASSYSWRSGGYEQYF.

The chain joins TRBV10-3 to TRBJ1-6; TRBD1 matches at 7 bases. The germline CDR1 and CDR2 sequences are ENHRY and SYGVKD. This CDR3 region has 14 residues. Trimming removed 10 bases from V and 2 bases from J; junction bases left unmatched: 5. The CDR3 nucleotides read TGTGCCACCACAGGGACAGCCTATAATTCACCCCTCCACTTT. Translation: CATTGTAYNSPLHF.

The chain links TRBV23-1 to TRBJ2-3; weak D call: TRBD2 (5 bases). TRBV23-1 is annotated as an ORF whose role is uncertain. CDR3 length: 15 amino acids. V was cut by 2 bases and J by 5 bases, with 14 bases left in between. This CDR3 reads CASSQGLARIDTQYF. CDR3 in DNA: TGCGCCAGCAGTCAAGGACTTGCTCGTATAGATACGCAGTATTTT.

This clone was recorded only once. This chain uses TRBV29-1 with TRBJ1-2; 8 bases agree with TRBD1. The CDR3 consists of 15 residues. The ends lost 4 bases at V and 3 bases at J; junction bases unmatched: 10. The germline V gene encodes CDR1 SQVTM and CDR2 ANQGSEA. For the CDR3, the DNA is TGCAGCGTTGGGCGGAGGACAGGGACCGACTATGGCTACACCTTC. This sequence encodes CSVGRRTGTDYGYTF.

The gene calls are TRBV7-2 and TRBJ2-7; 12 bases are a match to TRBD2. The CDR3 totals 18 residues. CDR1 is SGHTA and CDR2 is FQGNSA in the germline V gene. Losses at the gene ends were 1 base for V and 4 bases for J; bases not matched to a gene: 11. This CDR3 reads CASSLELMTSGGVYEQYF. CDR3 sequence (DNA): TGTGCCAGCAGCTTAGAACTTATGACTAGCGGGGGAGTATACGAGCAGTACTTC.

CDR3 loop: CASSRGLPTSTDTQYF. CDR3 DNA: TGTGCCAGCTCACGAGGACTACCTACTAGCACAGATACGCAGTATTTT. This chain links TRBV18 with TRBJ2-3, with D possibly matching TRBD2 (6 bases). V lost 4 bases and J 0 bases, leaving 14 bases between the germline ends. This CDR3 is built from 16 residues. Germline CDR1 is KGHSH and CDR2 is LQKENI.

The rearrangement uses TRBV9 and TRBJ2-5; TRBD1 matches at 7 bases. Per germline, CDR1 SGDLS and CDR2 YYNGEE. This CDR3 has 15 residues. Trimming removed 0 bases from V and 5 bases from J; junction bases left unmatched: 7. The CDR3, as DNA: TGTGCCAGCAGCGTAGGATCAAAACAGGGGGAGACCCAGTACTTC. Protein sequence: CASSVGSKQGETQYF.

The rearrangement uses TRBV28 and TRBJ1-4; 7 nucleotides line up with TRBD1. V lost 5 bases and J lost 2; bases outside the gene matches: 2. The germline V gene encodes CDR1 MDHEN and CDR2 SYDVKM. The CDR3 spans 14 residues. The CDR3 region is CASSLRGTNEKLFF. DNA of the CDR3: TGTGCCAGCAGTCTCAGGGGGACTAATGAAAAACTGTTTTTT.

V gene TRBV4-3 combines with J gene TRBJ1-2, with TRBD1 as a possible D gene (6 bases). This CDR3 contains 13 residues. Trimming stripped 5 bases from V and 0 bases from J, with 7 bases between. Germline values: CDR1 LGHNA, CDR2 YSLEER. DNA for the CDR3: TGCGCCAGCAGCAACAGGGCTAACTATGGCTACACCTTC. Residues: CASSNRANYGYTF.

This clone came up once. This sequence joins TRBV7-2 and TRBJ1-1, with 9 bases fitting TRBD1. Germline loops: CDR1 SGHTA, CDR2 FQGNSA. V was clipped by 4 bases and J by 1 base; unmatched bases: 4. This CDR3 is 15 amino acids long. Here the CDR3 reads CASSWGQGTNTEAFF. The CDR3 bases are TGTGCCAGCAGCTGGGGACAGGGAACGAACACTGAAGCTTTCTTT.

Here the CDR3 DNA reads TGTGCCAGCCGGGTCCGATCCGGGGGGGCAGGCACAGATACGCAGTATTTT. Translating it yields CASRVRSGGAGTDTQYF. V and J are TRBV5-8 and TRBJ2-3, with 8 positions matching TRBD2. The trim removed 7 bases at V and 1 base at J, leaving 14 bases unmatched. The length of the CDR3 is 17 residues. Looked up from germline, CDR1 is SGHTS and CDR2 is YDEGEE.

J is TRBJ2-5 and V is TRBV5-4, with a possible D match to TRBD1 (6 bases). Germline assignment: CDR1 SGHNT and CDR2 YYREEE (reference sequence). The CDR3 is 14 amino acids. V gave up 2 bases and J gave up 1 base, with 9 bases separating them. The CDR3 loop reads CASSFGQSQETQYF. CDR3 in DNA: TGTGCCAGCAGCTTTGGACAGTCCCAAGAGACCCAGTACTTC.

V gene TRBV19 combines with J gene TRBJ1-5; 9 bases line up with TRBD1. The germline V gene encodes CDR1 LNHDA and CDR2 SQIVND (reference sequence). The CDR3 totals 16 residues. J gave up 2 bases and V 5 bases, and 7 bases lay outside the gene matches. CDR3: CASSSPGQGGNQPQHF. In DNA, the CDR3 is TGTGCCAGTAGTTCCCCGGGACAGGGAGGCAATCAGCCCCAGCATTTT.

The chain couples TRBV14 to TRBJ2-2, with 8 bases fitting TRBD2. The J segment lost 0 bases and the V segment lost 4 bases, leaving 4 bases of the junction unmatched. The CDR3 spans 16 residues. CDR1 is SGHDN and CDR2 is FVKESK in the germline V gene. The CDR3 DNA reads as TGTGCCAGCAGCCCTAGGGGACTAGCGAACACCGGGGAGCTGTTTTTT. Translated: CASSPRGLANTGELFF.

The chain links TRBV9 to TRBJ2-1; TRBD2 might be the D (6 bases). The CDR3 consists of 15 residues. The V end was cut by 4 bases, the J end by 1 base, with 12 bases between. Germline V gene data show CDR1 as SGDLS and CDR2 as YYNGEE. The DNA for the CDR3 is TGTGCCAGCAGCCCAGGAGGGGAATCCTACAATGAGCAGTTCTTC. Amino acid sequence: CASSPGGESYNEQFF.

The chain carries TRBV6-1 and TRBJ2-4; weak D call: TRBD2 (5 bases). Trimming left V 6 bases short and J 9 bases short, with 12 bases between. CDR3 size: 12 residues. Germline V CDR1 and CDR2: MNHNS, SASEGT. The CDR3 sequence is CASRLDAGIQYF. The DNA of the CDR3 is TGTGCCAGCAGACTAGATGCTGGCATTCAGTACTTC.

The chain links TRBV6-1 to TRBJ1-1; 7 bases match TRBD1. The CDR3 extends over 15 amino acids. V gave up 4 bases and J gave up 0 bases; unmatched junction bases: 5. Germline CDR1 reads MNHNS; CDR2 reads SASEGT. CDR3 residues: CASSGQGTVNTEAFF. CDR3 sequence (DNA): TGTGCCAGCAGTGGACAGGGTACGGTGAACACTGAAGCTTTCTTT.

J is TRBJ1-5 and V is TRBV5-1; a weak D match, TRBD1 (5 bases). CDR3 length: 13 residues. Trimming shortened V by 7 bases and J by 5 bases, and 13 bases separated the two germline ends. CDR1 and CDR2 (germline): SGHRS, YFSETQ. CDR3 protein: CASAQGEDQPQHF. The CDR3 DNA reads TGCGCCAGCGCTCAGGGCGAGGATCAGCCCCAGCATTTT.

V usage is TRBV5-1 and J usage is TRBJ1-1; TRBD1 aligns across 7 bases. This CDR3 contains 14 residues. V lost 1 base to trimming and J lost 1 base; unmatched junction nucleotides: 1. Germline V lookup: CDR1 SGHRS, CDR2 YFSETQ. DNA for the CDR3: TGCGCCAGCAGCTTGACAGGGGAGAACACTGAAGCTTTCTTT. Its protein is CASSLTGENTEAFF.

This clone was picked up one time. V is TRBV19 and J is TRBJ2-5, with unresolved D. Germline V gene lookup returns CDR1 LNHDA and CDR2 SQIVND (reference sequence). The CDR3 has 12 residues. V shed 5 bases and J shed 4 bases, with 8 bases lying between them. In nucleotides, the CDR3 is TGTGCCAGTAGTCGAGGTCGAGAGACCCAGTACTTC. This encodes CASSRGRETQYF.

The J gene is TRBJ2-2, the V gene TRBV4-1; D is ambiguous. The CDR3 length is 15 residues. Germline values: CDR1 MGHRA, CDR2 YSYEKL. The V end lost 0 bases, the J end lost 2 bases, and 7 bases lay between the germline ends. The CDR3 bases are TGCGCCAGCAGCCAAGAGTATCTAAACACCGGGGAGCTGTTTTTT. This sequence encodes CASSQEYLNTGELFF.

V gene TRBV30 combines with J gene TRBJ2-2; D is possibly TRBD2 (6 bases). This CDR3 has 13 amino acids. Germline CDR1 GTSNPN, CDR2 SVGIG (reference sequence). The V end was cut by 2 bases, the J end by 6 bases, with 10 bases between. The CDR3 protein is CAWSLASAGELFF. For the CDR3, the DNA is TGTGCCTGGAGTCTTGCTAGCGCCGGGGAGCTGTTTTTT.

V and J are TRBV7-9 and TRBJ2-3; D gene unclear. The CDR3 is 15 residues long. V lost 6 bases, J lost 2 bases, and 15 bases lay in between. Germline V lookup: CDR1 SEHNR, CDR2 FQNEAQ (reference sequence). CDR3 sequence reads: CASSQKPVSTDTQYF. The CDR3 nucleotides are TGTGCCAGCAGTCAAAAGCCGGTTTCCACAGATACGCAGTATTTT. The full variable domain, with the rest looked up from reference TRBV7-9 and TRBJ2-3, is DTGVSQNPRHKITKRGQNVTFRCDPISEHNRLYWYRQTLGQGPEFLTYFQNEAQLEKSRLLSDRFSAERPKGSFSTLEIQRTEQGDSAMYLCASSQKPVSTDTQYFGPGTRLTVL.

The chain joins TRBV21-1 to TRBJ2-1; the D call of TRBD1 is as the table states it, not checked on the DNA. TRBV21-1 is shown as a pseudogene. The CDR3 has 17 amino acids. CDR3 DNA sequence: TGTGCCAGCAAGGGACAGCGTCCCCCCATCGCGTTAAATGAGCAGTTCTTC. Translation: CASKGQRPPIALNEQFF.

J is TRBJ2-5 and V is TRBV5-6; 11 positions match TRBD2. The CDR3 has 16 amino acids. Germline values: CDR1 SGHDT, CDR2 YYEEEE. V gave up 4 bases and J gave up 5 bases; unmatched junction bases: 10. CDR3 DNA sequence: TGTGCCAGCAGCCGGGTTACTAGCGGGAGTCGGGAGACCCAGTACTTC. This encodes CASSRVTSGSRETQYF.

This clone was picked up a small number of times. The rearrangement links TRBV5-1 to TRBJ1-4; 12 bases agree with TRBD1. Trimming at V came to 0 bases and at J to 4 bases, leaving 4 bases not matched to a gene. The CDR3 runs to 17 residues. Per germline, CDR1 SGHRS and CDR2 YFSETQ. CDR3 in amino acids: CASSLAGQGAGNEKLFF. The DNA for the CDR3 is TGCGCCAGCAGCTTGGCGGGACAGGGGGCGGGTAATGAAAAACTGTTTTTT.

The genes are TRBV7-2 and TRBJ1-2; D not resolved. The CDR3 loop spans 13 amino acids. Germline V gives CDR1 SGHTA, CDR2 FQGNSA. The germline V and J ends were trimmed by 3 bases and 2 bases, with 7 bases remaining between them. For the CDR3, the DNA is TGTGCCAGCAGCTTTGACGGGAACTATGGCTACACCTTC. Its translation is CASSFDGNYGYTF. The whole variable domain, remainder taken from reference TRBV7-2 and TRBJ1-2, is GAGVSQSPSNKVTEKGKDVELRCDPISGHTALYWYRQSLGQGLEFLIYFQGNSAPDKSGLPSDRFSAERTGGSVSTLTIQRTQQEDSAVYLCASSFDGNYGYTFGSGTRLTVV.

This clone was detected a few times. The CDR3 loop is CASSLGRGNEKLFF. The DNA of the CDR3 is TGTGCCAGCAGCTTAGGACGGGGGAATGAAAAACTGTTTTTT. V and J are TRBV11-2 and TRBJ1-4, with D perhaps matching TRBD1 (5 bases). V shed 1 base and J shed 5 bases, with 8 bases lying between them. Germline values: CDR1 SGHAT, CDR2 FQNNGV. This CDR3 has 14 amino acids.